This T cell receptor beta chain was captured in a study of Ad26.COV2.S vaccination and SARS-CoV-2 variants. Study as a whole: Donor was in the COV1001 Ad26.COV2.S trial arm.

The data were produced by immunoSEQ multiplex PCR, yet TCRdb's version contains in-frame clones alone and is incomplete. The sample includes fewer than 500,000 clones, 90% of them seen just once. In the case of this clone: Antigen unknown.

Regarding the study as a whole: Spike-specific TCR breadth was greater after Ad26.COV2.S than placebo. From the TCR breadth and depth analyses, total T cell responses may have been underestimated.

Sample treatment: roughly 18 received Ad26.COV2.S at low or high dose, single or two shots; five or six received placebo; per-sample allocation not given. Sample collection was performed on day 63 after the first vaccine or placebo injection. Boston hosted the donor, who was an adult aged 18-55 years. This clonotype was obtained from a person aged 18-65 years who received the Ad26.COV2.S COVID-19 vaccine or a placebo. The sample consisted of peripheral blood, taken in a trial of Ad26.COV2.S vaccine versus placebo.

The CDR3 reads CASGPKGAPLYEQYF. CDR3 bases: TGTGCCAGCGGACCCAAAGGGGCCCCTCTTTACGAGCAGTACTTC. J is TRBJ2-7 and V is TRBV28, with D tentatively TRBD1 (5 bases). The CDR3 has 15 residues. Trimming took off 8 bases at V and 4 bases at J, with 21 bases between the two ends. Germline V CDR1 and CDR2: MDHEN, SYDVKM.